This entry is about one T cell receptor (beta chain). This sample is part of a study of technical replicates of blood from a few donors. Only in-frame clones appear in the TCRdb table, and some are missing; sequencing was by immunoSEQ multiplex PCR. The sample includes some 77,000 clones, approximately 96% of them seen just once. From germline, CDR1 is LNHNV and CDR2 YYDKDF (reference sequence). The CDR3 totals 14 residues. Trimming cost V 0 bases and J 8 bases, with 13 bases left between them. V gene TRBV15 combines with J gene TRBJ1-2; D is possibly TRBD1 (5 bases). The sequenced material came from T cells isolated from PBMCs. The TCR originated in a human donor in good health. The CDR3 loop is CATSRDKGLGGYTF. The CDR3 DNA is TGTGCCACCAGCAGAGATAAGGGGTTGGGCGGCTACACCTTC.